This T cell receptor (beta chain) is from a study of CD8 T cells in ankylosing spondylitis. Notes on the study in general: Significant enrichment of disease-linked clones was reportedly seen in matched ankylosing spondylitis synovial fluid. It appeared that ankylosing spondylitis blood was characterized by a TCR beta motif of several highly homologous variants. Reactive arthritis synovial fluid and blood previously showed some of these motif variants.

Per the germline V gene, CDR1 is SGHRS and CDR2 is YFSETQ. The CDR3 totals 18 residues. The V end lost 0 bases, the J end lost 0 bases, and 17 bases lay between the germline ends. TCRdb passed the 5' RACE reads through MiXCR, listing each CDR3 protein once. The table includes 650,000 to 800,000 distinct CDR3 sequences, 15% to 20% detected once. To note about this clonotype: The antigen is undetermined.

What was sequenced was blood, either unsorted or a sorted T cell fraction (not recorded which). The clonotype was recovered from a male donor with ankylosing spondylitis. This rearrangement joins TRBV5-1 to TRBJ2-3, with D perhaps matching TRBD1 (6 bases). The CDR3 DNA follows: TGCGCCAGCAGCTTGGTGGCAGGGGCCGCTCCTAGCACAGATACGCAGTATTTT. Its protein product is CASSLVAGAAPSTDTQYF. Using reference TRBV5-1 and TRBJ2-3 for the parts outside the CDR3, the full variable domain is KAGVTQTPRYLIKTRGQQVTLSCSPISGHRSVSWYQQTPGQGLQFLFEYFSETQRNKGNFPGRFSGRQFSNSRSEMNVSTLELGDSALYLCASSLVAGAAPSTDTQYFGPGTRLTVL.